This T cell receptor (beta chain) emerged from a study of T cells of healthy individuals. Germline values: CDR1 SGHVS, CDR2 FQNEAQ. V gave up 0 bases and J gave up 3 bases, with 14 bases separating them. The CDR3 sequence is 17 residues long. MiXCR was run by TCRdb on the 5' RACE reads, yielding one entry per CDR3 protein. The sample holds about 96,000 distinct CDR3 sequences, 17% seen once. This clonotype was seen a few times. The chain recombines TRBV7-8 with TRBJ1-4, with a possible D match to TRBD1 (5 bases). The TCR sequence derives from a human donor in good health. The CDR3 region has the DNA TGTGCCAGCAGCTTAGCGCGAGTGACAGCCGCTAATGAAAAACTGTTTTTT. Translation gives CASSLARVTAANEKLFF.